The following is a T cell receptor (beta chain) sequence with its context. This clonotype was seen only a few times. The antigen it recognizes is unknown. No much larger clone is present one base from it, and per-base qualities are unavailable. This entry comes from a study of T cells in Graves' hyperthyroidism and ophthalmopathy (dated by TCRdb to between 2017 and 2020). Regarding the research as a whole: Peripheral blood was sampled at the time of initial diagnosis, prior to any treatment. In addition, the study compared T-cell repertoires in thyroid tissue and in blood from roughly six Graves' hyperthyroidism patients. TCR V-J signatures able to tell the groups apart were searched for in a discovery cohort of approximately 95 patients, of whom more than 40 had Graves' ophthalmopathy and roughly 59 had stable Graves' hyperthyroidism. For training and testing, the 110 or so patients in the discovery cohort were randomly divided in a 7:3 ratio. The paper describes TCR Vbeta CDR3 sequencing of 135 peripheral blood samples, made up of around 41 ophthalmopathy patients, around 78 hyperthyroidism patients and 17 progressor patients. After blood sampling, hyperthyroidism patients were treated with methimazole at a starting dose of 30 mg daily, and ophthalmopathy patients were treated with high-dose intravenous methylprednisolone. Prospective prediction of ophthalmopathy was tested in an independent validation cohort of approximately 19 hyperthyroidism patients and around 16 patients who later progressed to ophthalmopathy. Here is what the overall study found, with its caveats: Ophthalmopathy was separated from stable hyperthyroidism by a 13 V-J signature model, with around 90% sensitivity and approximately 84% specificity obtained in cross-validation and 80%/75% obtained in testing. No statistical method was used to fix the sample size in advance, and group allocation was not hidden from the investigators. During validation, the model predicted progression to ophthalmopathy a median of roughly six months ahead of onset, with 60% to 71% sensitivity and roughly 72% specificity. Most expanded thyroid clonotypes (frequency above 0.001) were also detected in blood, suggesting blood repertoires may reflect thyroid immune responses.

Ophthalmopathy patients had moderately to severely active disease, Clinical Activity Score of at least 3, NOSPECS grade of at least 4, and duration under 3 months. Any patient with an uncontrolled infection, another autoimmune disease, pregnancy or lactation was excluded. Diagnoses relied on clinical symptoms, serum thyroxine and TRAb, thyroid ultrasound and orbital computed tomography. PBMCs were separated from roughly 10 ml of fresh peripheral blood using Ficoll-Paque density gradient centrifugation. Total RNA was extracted with Trizol reagent, and quality was checked on an Agilent 2100 Bioanalyzer. The CDR3 spans 11 residues, from the cysteine through the phenylalanine. Only the CDR3 region is kept as DNA, spanning 33 bases read in frame from base 1. V is pruned by 7 bases and J by 5 bases, leaving 2 bases of the junction without a gene match. CDR1 DFQATT and CDR2 SNEGSKA are derived from the germline V gene (reference sequence).

Amplification of TCR beta CDR3 regions was carried out from RNA transcripts. The TCR CDR3 was subjected to a first round of RT-PCR using the HTBI primer set and the Qiagen OneStep RT-PCR kit. A second multiplex PCR round built the libraries, followed by size selection and purification. Libraries were sequenced paired-end with 100 bp reads on an Illumina HiSeq2000. The original methods were these. SOAPnuke was used to process the raw data, removing reads that contained adapters or uncalled bases, had a mean Phred below 15, or lacked an exact match to the constant primer or identifier. COPE v1.2.5 was used to merge high-quality paired reads, and clonotypes were defined as unique nucleotide sequences. MiTCR v1.1 was used to align clonotypes to the IMGT TRBV, TRBD and TRBJ reference segments. The analysis was restricted to V-J combinations with a frequency above 0.0001, which together covered just over 98% of the repertoires. The TCS score was defined as the ratio of F50 (clonal expansion) to E x V (chaos), calculated using BLOSUM62-based TCRdist between CDR3 peptides within each V-J. Welch's t-statistics and random forest reduced 500 to 650 V-J features to 13, which were used in a naive Bayes classifier (R e1071). The public reads were run again by TCRdb, first through fastp at Q25 and then through MiXCR, and only productive beta chains were kept. Entries that share a CDR3 protein sequence are merged under the most common genes and DNA. The authors' filters were not applied to this entry. Recorded for this sample are some 370,000 distinct CDR3 sequences; over 12% of them occurred a single time. In total, the top ten clones hold 25% to 30% of the sample.

Sequencing was carried out using blood. This sequence originates from a man aged 50-59 years with Graves' ophthalmopathy. The rearrangement combines TRBV20-1 with TRBJ2-4; 7 bases in the middle match TRBD2. The CDR3 sequence is CSVRGENIQYF. The nucleotide sequence is TGCAGTGTCCGGGGGGAAAACATTCAGTACTTC.